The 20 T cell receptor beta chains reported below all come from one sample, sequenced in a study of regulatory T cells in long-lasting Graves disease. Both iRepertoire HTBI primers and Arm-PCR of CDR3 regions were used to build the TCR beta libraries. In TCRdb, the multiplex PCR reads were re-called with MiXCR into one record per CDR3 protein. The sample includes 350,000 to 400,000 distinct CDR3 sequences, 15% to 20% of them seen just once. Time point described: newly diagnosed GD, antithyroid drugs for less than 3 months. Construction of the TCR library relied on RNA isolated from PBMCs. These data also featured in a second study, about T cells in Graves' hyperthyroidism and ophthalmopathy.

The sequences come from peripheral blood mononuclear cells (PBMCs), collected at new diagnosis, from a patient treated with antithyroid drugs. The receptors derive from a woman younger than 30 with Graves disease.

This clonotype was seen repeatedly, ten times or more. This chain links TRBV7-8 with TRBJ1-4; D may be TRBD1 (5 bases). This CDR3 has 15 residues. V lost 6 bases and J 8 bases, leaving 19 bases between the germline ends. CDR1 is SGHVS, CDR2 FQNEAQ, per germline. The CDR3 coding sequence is TGTGCCAGCAGTACCCTCCGGGACGGCAGAGAAAAACTGTTTTTT. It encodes CASSTLRDGREKLFF.

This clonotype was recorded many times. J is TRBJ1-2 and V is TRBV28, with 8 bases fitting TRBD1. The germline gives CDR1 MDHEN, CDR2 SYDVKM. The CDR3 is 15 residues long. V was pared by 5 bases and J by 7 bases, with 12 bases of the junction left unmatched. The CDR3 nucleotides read TGTGCCAGCAGTGTTGGACAGGGTAGGGCGGCTGGCTACACCTTC. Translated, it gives CASSVGQGRAAGYTF.

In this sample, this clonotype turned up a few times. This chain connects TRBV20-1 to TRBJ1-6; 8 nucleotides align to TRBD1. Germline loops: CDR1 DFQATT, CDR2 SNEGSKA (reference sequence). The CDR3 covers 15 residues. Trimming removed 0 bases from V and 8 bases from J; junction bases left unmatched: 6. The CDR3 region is CSARETGTGYSPLHF. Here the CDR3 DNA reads TGCAGTGCTAGAGAGACCGGGACAGGTTATTCACCCCTCCACTTT.

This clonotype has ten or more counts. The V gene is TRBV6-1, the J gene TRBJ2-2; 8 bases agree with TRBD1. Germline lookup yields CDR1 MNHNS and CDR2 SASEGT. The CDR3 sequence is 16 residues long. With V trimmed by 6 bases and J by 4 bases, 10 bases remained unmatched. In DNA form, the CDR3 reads TGTGCCAGCAGACGATCGACAGGGGCGGGCACCGGGGAGCTGTTTTTT. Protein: CASRRSTGAGTGELFF.

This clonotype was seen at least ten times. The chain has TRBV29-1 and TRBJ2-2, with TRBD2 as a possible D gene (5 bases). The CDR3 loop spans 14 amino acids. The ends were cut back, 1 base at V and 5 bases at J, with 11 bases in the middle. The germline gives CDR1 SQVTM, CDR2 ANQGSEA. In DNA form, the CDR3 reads TGCAGCGTTGAAGCCCCCCAGCGGACCGGGGAGCTGTTTTTT. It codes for CSVEAPQRTGELFF.

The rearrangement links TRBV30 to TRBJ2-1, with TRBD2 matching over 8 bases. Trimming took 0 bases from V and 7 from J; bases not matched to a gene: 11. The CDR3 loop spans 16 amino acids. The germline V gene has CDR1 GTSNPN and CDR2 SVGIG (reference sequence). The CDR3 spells CAWSVWSGGHGNEQFF. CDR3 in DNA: TGTGCCTGGAGTGTATGGTCGGGGGGGCATGGGAATGAGCAGTTCTTC.

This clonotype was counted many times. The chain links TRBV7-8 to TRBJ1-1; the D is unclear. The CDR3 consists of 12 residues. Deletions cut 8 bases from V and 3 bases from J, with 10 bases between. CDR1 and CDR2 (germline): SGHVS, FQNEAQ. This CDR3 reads CASGRGDTEAFF. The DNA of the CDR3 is TGTGCCAGCGGGCGGGGAGACACTGAAGCTTTCTTT.

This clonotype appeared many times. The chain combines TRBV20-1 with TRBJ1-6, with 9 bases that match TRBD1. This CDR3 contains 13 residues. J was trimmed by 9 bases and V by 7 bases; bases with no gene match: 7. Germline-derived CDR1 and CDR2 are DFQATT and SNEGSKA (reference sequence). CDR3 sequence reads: CSVLRQGGSPLHF. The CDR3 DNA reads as TGCAGTGTCCTAAGACAGGGGGGTTCACCCCTCCACTTT.

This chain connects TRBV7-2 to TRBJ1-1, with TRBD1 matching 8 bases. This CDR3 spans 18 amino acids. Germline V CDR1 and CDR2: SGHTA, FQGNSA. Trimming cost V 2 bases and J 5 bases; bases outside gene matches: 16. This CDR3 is CASSLYLVTYRGRTEAFF. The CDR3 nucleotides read TGTGCCAGCAGCTTATATTTGGTAACGTACAGGGGGAGAACTGAAGCTTTCTTT. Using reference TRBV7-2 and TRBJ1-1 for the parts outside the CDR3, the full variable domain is GAGVSQSPSNKVTEKGKDVELRCDPISGHTALYWYRQSLGQGLEFLIYFQGNSAPDKSGLPSDRFSAERTGGSVSTLTIQRTQQEDSAVYLCASSLYLVTYRGRTEAFFGQGTRLTVV.

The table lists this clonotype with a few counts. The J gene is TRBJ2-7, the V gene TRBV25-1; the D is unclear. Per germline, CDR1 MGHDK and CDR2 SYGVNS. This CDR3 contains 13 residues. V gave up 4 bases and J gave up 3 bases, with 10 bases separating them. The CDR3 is CASSVASLYEQYF. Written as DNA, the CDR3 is TGTGCCAGCAGTGTTGCCAGCCTCTACGAGCAGTACTTC.

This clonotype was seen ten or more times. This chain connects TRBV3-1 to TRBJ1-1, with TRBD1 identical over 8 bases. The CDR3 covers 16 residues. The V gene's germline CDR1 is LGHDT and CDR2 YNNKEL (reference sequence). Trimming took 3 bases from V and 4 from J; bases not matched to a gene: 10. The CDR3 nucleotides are TGTGCCAGCAGCCAGGGGACTACAGGGGGGCGCACTGAAGCTTTCTTT. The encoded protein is CASSQGTTGGRTEAFF. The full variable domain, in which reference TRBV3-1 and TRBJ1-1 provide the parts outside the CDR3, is DTAVSQTPKYLVTQMGNDKSIKCEQNLGHDTMYWYKQDSKKFLKIMFSYNNKELIINETVPNRFSPKSPDKAHLNLHINSLELGDSAVYFCASSQGTTGGRTEAFFGQGTRLTVV.

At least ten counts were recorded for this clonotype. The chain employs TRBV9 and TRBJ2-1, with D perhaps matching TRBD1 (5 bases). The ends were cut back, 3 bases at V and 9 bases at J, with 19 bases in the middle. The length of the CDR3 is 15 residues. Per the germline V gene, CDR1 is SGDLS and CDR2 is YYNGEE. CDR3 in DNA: TGTGCCAGCAGCGCAACGACAGTGCCGAGGAGTGAGCAGTTCTTC. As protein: CASSATTVPRSEQFF.

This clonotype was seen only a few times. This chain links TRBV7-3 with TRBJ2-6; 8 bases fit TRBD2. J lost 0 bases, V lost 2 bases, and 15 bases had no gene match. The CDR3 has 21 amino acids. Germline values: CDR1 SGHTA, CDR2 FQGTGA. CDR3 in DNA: TGTGCCAGCAGCTTAGACAGATTTTGGGGTAGCGGGATCTCTGGGGCCAACGTCCTGACTTTC. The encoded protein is CASSLDRFWGSGISGANVLTF.

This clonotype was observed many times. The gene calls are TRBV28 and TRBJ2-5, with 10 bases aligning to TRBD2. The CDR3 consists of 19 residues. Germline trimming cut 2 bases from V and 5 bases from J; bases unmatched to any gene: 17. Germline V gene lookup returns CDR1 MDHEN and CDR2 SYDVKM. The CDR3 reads CASSLGPPGASGSSETQYF. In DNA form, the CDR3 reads TGTGCCAGCAGTTTAGGCCCACCGGGGGCTAGCGGGAGTTCTGAGACCCAGTACTTC.

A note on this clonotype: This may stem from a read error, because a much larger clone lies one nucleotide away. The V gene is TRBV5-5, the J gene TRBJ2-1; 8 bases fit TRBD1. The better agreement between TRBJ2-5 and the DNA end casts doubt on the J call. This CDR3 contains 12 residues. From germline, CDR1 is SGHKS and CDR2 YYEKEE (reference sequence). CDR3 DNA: TGTGCCAGCAGCCGGGACAGGGAGACCCAGTACTTC. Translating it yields CASSRDRETQYF.

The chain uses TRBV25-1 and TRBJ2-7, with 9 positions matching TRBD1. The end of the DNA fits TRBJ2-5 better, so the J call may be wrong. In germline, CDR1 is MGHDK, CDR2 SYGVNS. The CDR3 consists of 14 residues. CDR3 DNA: TGTGCCAGCAGCCGGGGACAGGGATTGGTGACCCAGTACTTC. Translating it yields CASSRGQGLVTQYF.

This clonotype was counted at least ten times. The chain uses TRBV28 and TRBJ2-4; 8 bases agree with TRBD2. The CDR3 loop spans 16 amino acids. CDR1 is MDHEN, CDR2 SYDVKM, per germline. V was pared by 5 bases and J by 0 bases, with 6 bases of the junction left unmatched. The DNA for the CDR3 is TGTGCCAGCAGTCTCCAGCGGGAGCGAGCCAAAAACATTCAGTACTTC. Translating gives CASSLQRERAKNIQYF.

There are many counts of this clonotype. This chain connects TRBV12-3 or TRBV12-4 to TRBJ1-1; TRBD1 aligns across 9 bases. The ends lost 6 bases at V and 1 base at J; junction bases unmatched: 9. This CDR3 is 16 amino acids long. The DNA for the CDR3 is TGTGCCAGCAGCTACAAACAGGGGGCTTGGAACACTGAAGCTTTCTTT. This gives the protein CASSYKQGAWNTEAFF.

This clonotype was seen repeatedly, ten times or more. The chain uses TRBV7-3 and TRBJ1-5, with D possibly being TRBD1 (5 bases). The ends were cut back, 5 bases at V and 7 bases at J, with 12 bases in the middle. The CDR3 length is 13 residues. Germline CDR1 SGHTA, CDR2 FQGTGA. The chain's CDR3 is CASSPWGGQPQHF. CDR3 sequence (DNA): TGTGCCAGCAGCCCCTGGGGGGGGCAGCCCCAGCATTTT. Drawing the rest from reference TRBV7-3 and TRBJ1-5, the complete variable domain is GAGVSQTPSNKVTEKGKYVELRCDPISGHTALYWYRQSLGQGPEFLIYFQGTGAADDSGLPNDRFFAVRPEGSVSTLKIQRTERGDSAVYLCASSPWGGQPQHFGDGTRLSIL.

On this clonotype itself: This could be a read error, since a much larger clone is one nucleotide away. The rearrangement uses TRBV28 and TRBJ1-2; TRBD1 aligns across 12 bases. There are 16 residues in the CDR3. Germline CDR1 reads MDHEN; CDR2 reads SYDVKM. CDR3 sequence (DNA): TGTGCCGGCAGTTTCCACCGGGACAGGGGGCAGGATGGCTACACCTTC. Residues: CAGSFHRDRGQDGYTF.